These 30 T cell receptor beta chains were all obtained from the same sample, sequenced in a study of shared clonotypes between healthy human individuals. CD45RO-negative CD8 cells positively selected for CCR7 made up the naive population, which excluded terminally differentiated effector memory CD45RA+ cells. TCRdb keeps only in-frame clones here, not all; method: immunoSEQ multiplex PCR. This sample has under 2,000,000 clones, with less than 95% found just once. Sequencing used naive CD8+ T cells sorted from blood. These receptor sequences come from a young man in good health.

Concerning this clone itself: In this CDR3 the conserved last residue, phenylalanine or tryptophan, is missing, so a read error is likely. The DNA is left out, because the CDR3 cannot be placed on it with certainty; the CDR3 is given as TCRdb lists it. This chain uses TRBV4-1 with TRBJ2-7. The CDR3 is 13 residues long, counting both termini. Germline lookup yields CDR1 MGHRA and CDR2 YSYEKL. CDR3: CASSHVTGPLTVG.

Concerning this clone itself: A read error may produce the germline difference seen at one junction end. The chain recombines TRBV7-7 with TRBJ2-2; D might be TRBD1 (6 bases). Per germline, CDR1 SSHAT and CDR2 FNYEAQ (reference sequence). The CDR3 has 14 residues. As DNA, the CDR3 is TGTGCTAGCAGCGAGGGGGTTAACACCGGGGAGCTGTTTTTT. The encoded protein is CASSEGVNTGELFF.

For the CDR3, the DNA is TGTGCCAGCAGGACGTGGGAGCACACTGAAGCTTTCTTT. Amino acids: CASRTWEHTEAFF. The V call is TRBV5-8, the J call TRBJ1-1; D is unresolved. V lost 5 bases, J lost 3 bases, and 11 bases lay in between. CDR1 is SGHTS, CDR2 YDEGEE, per germline. The CDR3 loop spans 13 amino acids. Supplemented by reference TRBV5-8 and TRBJ1-1, the full variable domain reads EAGVTQSPTHLIKTRGQQATLRCSPISGHTSVYWYQQALGLGLQFLLWYDEGEERNRGNFPPRFSGRQFPNYSSELNVNALELEDSALYLCASRTWEHTEAFFGQGTRLTVV.

V is TRBV5-1 and J is TRBJ1-5, with 12 positions matching TRBD1. Germline CDR1 reads SGHRS; CDR2 reads YFSETQ. V gave up 4 bases and J gave up 7 bases; unmatched junction bases: 9. The CDR3 has 16 residues. In DNA form, the CDR3 reads TGCGCCAGCAGCCCTGAGGGGACAGGGGGCGAGCAGCCCCAGCATTTT. As protein: CASSPEGTGGEQPQHF.

The V and J genes are TRBV27 and TRBJ2-3; D is unclear. The V gene's germline CDR1 is MNHEY and CDR2 SMNVEV (reference sequence). The V gene lost 5 bases and the J gene lost 4 bases, with 10 bases spanning the gap. The CDR3 runs 13 residues. The CDR3 protein is CASSIMGADTQYF. For the CDR3, the DNA is TGTGCCAGCAGTATTATGGGCGCAGATACGCAGTATTTT.

J is TRBJ2-1 and V is TRBV9; possibly TRBD1 or TRBD2 for D (5 bases each). This CDR3 is 14 amino acids long. Trimming pared 4 bases from V and 0 bases from J, leaving 8 bases between. Looked up from germline, CDR1 is SGDLS and CDR2 is YYNGEE. The chain's CDR3 is CASSPGASYNEQFF. The CDR3 nucleotides read TGTGCCAGCAGCCCCGGGGCCTCCTACAATGAGCAGTTCTTC. Filled out from reference TRBV9 and TRBJ2-1, the complete variable domain reads DSGVTQTPKHLITATGQRVTLRCSPRSGDLSVYWYQQSLDQGLQFLIQYYNGEERAKGNILERFSAQQFPDLHSELNLSSLELGDSALYFCASSPGASYNEQFFGPGTRLTVL.

The V gene is TRBV23-1, the J gene TRBJ2-7, with TRBD2 matching over 7 bases. TRBV23-1 has ORF status, its function being uncertain. CDR3 length equals 15 residues. Trimming took 0 bases from V and 0 from J; bases not matched to a gene: 2. The CDR3 sequence: CASSQSCGSSYEQYF. CDR3 coding DNA: TGCGCCAGCAGTCAATCATGCGGGAGCTCCTACGAGCAGTACTTC.

The V gene is TRBV4-1, the J gene TRBJ2-7; D perhaps matches TRBD2 (5 bases). Trimming removed 3 bases from V and 5 bases from J, with 11 bases in between. Germline loops: CDR1 MGHRA, CDR2 YSYEKL. The CDR3 length is 13 residues. The chain's CDR3 is CASSHPWGDEQYF. The CDR3 DNA is TGCGCCAGCAGCCATCCCTGGGGAGACGAGCAGTACTTC.

The gene calls are TRBV4-1 and TRBJ1-1; D unresolved. Deletions cut 3 bases from V and 1 base from J, with 9 bases between. CDR1 MGHRA and CDR2 YSYEKL come from the germline V gene. The CDR3 has 14 residues. CDR3 sequence: CASSQRAANTEAFF. CDR3 coding DNA: TGCGCCAGCAGCCAGAGGGCGGCGAACACTGAAGCTTTCTTT.

V and J are TRBV30 and TRBJ2-7, with a weak D call TRBD2 (6 bases). V lost 4 bases to trimming and J lost 3 bases, with 16 bases between them. CDR3 length equals 14 residues. CDR1 is GTSNPN and CDR2 is SVGIG in the germline V gene (reference sequence). CDR3 DNA sequence: TGTGCCTGGAACAGGAGGGCAGAGGACTACGAGCAGTACTTC. Protein: CAWNRRAEDYEQYF. Complete variable domain (other parts from reference TRBV30 and TRBJ2-7): SQTIHQWPATLVQPVGSPLSLECTVEGTSNPNLYWYRQAAGRGLQLLFYSVGIGQISSEVPQNLSASRPQDRQFILSSKKLLLSDSGFYLCAWNRRAEDYEQYFGPGTRLTVT.

V usage is TRBV5-4 and J usage is TRBJ1-4; D gene unclear. The germline V and J ends were trimmed by 1 base and 5 bases, with 6 bases remaining between them. Germline V CDR1 and CDR2: SGHNT, YYREEE (reference sequence). The length of the CDR3 is 13 residues. The CDR3 coding sequence is TGTGCCAGCAGCTTGCCGGGGAATGAAAAACTGTTTTTT. Protein product: CASSLPGNEKLFF.

The V and J genes are TRBV29-1 and TRBJ2-2; D might be TRBD1 (6 bases). CDR3 length: 14 residues. CDR1 and CDR2 from the germline V gene are SQVTM and ANQGSEA. V lost 7 bases and J 6 bases, leaving 18 bases between the germline ends. CDR3 in amino acids: CSASGTLGAGELFF. CDR3 sequence (DNA): TGCAGCGCCTCCGGGACATTAGGGGCCGGGGAGCTGTTTTTT.

The J gene is TRBJ2-7, the V gene TRBV7-2; no clear D gene. The V gene's germline CDR1 is SGHTA and CDR2 FQGNSA. The CDR3 runs 13 residues. V was pared by 3 bases and J by 3 bases, with 9 bases between. The CDR3 DNA is TGTGCCAGCAGCTTCAACTCCATCTACGAGCAGTACTTC. Its translation: CASSFNSIYEQYF.

With respect to this clone: Other DNA variants within this sample encode the same CDR3. The rearrangement uses TRBV9 and TRBJ1-5; no reliable D call. Per the germline V gene, CDR1 is SGDLS and CDR2 is YYNGEE. The CDR3 length is 13 residues. V was clipped by 4 bases and J by 6 bases, with 11 bases between them. CDR3 residues: CASSPSPGQPQHF. The CDR3, as DNA: TGTGCCAGCAGCCCCTCCCCAGGTCAGCCCCAGCATTTT.

The rearrangement joins TRBV11-3 to TRBJ2-7; D is unresolved. This CDR3 has 11 amino acids. Germline CDR1 is SGHNT and CDR2 is YENEEA. The V end lost 1 base, the J end lost 9 bases, and 7 bases lay between the germline ends. The CDR3 here is CASSLARTQYF. The CDR3 DNA follows: TGTGCCAGCAGCTTAGCGCGGACGCAGTACTTC.

The J gene is TRBJ2-1, the V gene TRBV27; 7 nucleotides match TRBD1. CDR3 length: 11 amino acids. V trimming: 8 bases; J trimming: 9 bases; junction bases outside the gene matches: 4. The V gene's germline CDR1 is MNHEY and CDR2 SMNVEV (reference sequence). CDR3 amino acids: CASLGGPEQFF. The CDR3 nucleotides read TGTGCCAGCCTAGGGGGCCCTGAGCAGTTCTTC.

The rearrangement links TRBV4-3 to TRBJ2-3; D ambiguous. This CDR3 is built from 14 residues. Trimming left V 3 bases short and J 2 bases short, with 9 bases between. Germline V lookup: CDR1 LGHNA, CDR2 YSLEER. The CDR3 DNA is TGCGCCAGCAGCCACGGTTATTTCACAGATACGCAGTATTTT. Protein sequence: CASSHGYFTDTQYF.

The CDR3 DNA sequence: TGTGCCAGTAGTATAGATGGACAACTCTCCTACGAGCAGTACTTC. Protein product: CASSIDGQLSYEQYF. The chain employs TRBV19 and TRBJ2-7; D might be TRBD1 (5 bases). The V and J ends lost 0 bases and 0 bases respectively, with 9 bases between them. The CDR3 is 15 residues long. Germline V gene lookup returns CDR1 LNHDA and CDR2 SQIVND (reference sequence). The full variable domain, completed using reference TRBV19 and TRBJ2-7, is DGGITQSPKYLFRKEGQNVTLSCEQNLNHDAMYWYRQDPGQGLRLIYYSQIVNDFQKGDIAEGYSVSREKKESFPLTVTSAQKNPTAFYLCASSIDGQLSYEQYFGPGTRLTVT.

This rearrangement joins TRBV27 to TRBJ2-6; D tentatively fits TRBD1 or TRBD2 (5 bases each). The CDR3 runs 12 residues. V lost 11 bases to trimming and J lost 2 bases, with 7 bases between them. CDR1 is MNHEY, CDR2 SMNVEV, per germline (reference sequence). The CDR3 nucleotides read TGTGCCGGGGGACCTGGGGCCAACGTCCTGACTTTC. Protein: CAGGPGANVLTF.

The genes are TRBV7-9 and TRBJ1-2; D gene ambiguous. The CDR3 extends over 14 amino acids. V gave up 1 base and J gave up 4 bases, with 10 bases separating them. CDR1 is SEHNR and CDR2 is FQNEAQ in the germline V gene (reference sequence). CDR3: CASSLVGLSYGYTF. The CDR3 coding sequence is TGTGCCAGCAGCTTAGTAGGGCTTAGCTATGGCTACACCTTC. The complete variable domain, with remaining parts taken from reference TRBV7-9 and TRBJ1-2, reads DTGVSQNPRHKITKRGQNVTFRCDPISEHNRLYWYRQTLGQGPEFLTYFQNEAQLEKSRLLSDRFSAERPKGSFSTLEIQRTEQGDSAMYLCASSLVGLSYGYTFGSGTRLTVV.

The chain carries TRBV12-5 and TRBJ2-1; the D gene could be TRBD1 or TRBD2 (5 bases each). Per germline, CDR1 LGHNT and CDR2 FRNRAP. Between the trimmed V and J ends, which lost 4 bases and 10 bases, there was a span of 14 bases. The CDR3 is made up of 13 amino acids. The CDR3 loop is CASGWGSGTEQFF. As DNA, the CDR3 is TGTGCTAGTGGTTGGGGGAGTGGGACGGAGCAGTTCTTC.

The gene calls are TRBV11-2 and TRBJ2-7; D perhaps matches TRBD2 (5 bases). This CDR3 comprises 14 residues. V lost 1 base to trimming and J lost 0 bases, with 7 bases between them. The germline gives CDR1 SGHAT, CDR2 FQNNGV. The CDR3 bases are TGTGCCAGCAGCTTAGGGACTTACTCCTACGAGCAGTACTTC. Amino acid sequence: CASSLGTYSYEQYF.

As concerns this clone: Other nucleotide sequences from this sample produce the same CDR3. J is TRBJ2-7 and V is TRBV4-3, with D perhaps matching TRBD2 (5 bases). Germline loops: CDR1 LGHNA, CDR2 YSLEER. CDR3 size: 14 residues. V lost 0 bases to trimming and J lost 3 bases, with 9 bases between them. The CDR3, as DNA: TGCGCCAGCAGCCAAGATCGGGCGGGCTACGAGCAGTACTTC. It encodes CASSQDRAGYEQYF.

The chain couples TRBV9 to TRBJ2-2; 8 bases are shared with TRBD1. V was pared by 7 bases and J by 2 bases, with 10 bases of the junction left unmatched. There are 16 residues in the CDR3. CDR1 and CDR2 from the germline V gene are SGDLS and YYNGEE. Written as DNA, the CDR3 is TGTGCCAGCCGCGGGTCCGGGACAGGTAACACCGGGGAGCTGTTTTTT. Protein sequence: CASRGSGTGNTGELFF. Full variable domain (remainder filled in from reference TRBV9 and TRBJ2-2): DSGVTQTPKHLITATGQRVTLRCSPRSGDLSVYWYQQSLDQGLQFLIQYYNGEERAKGNILERFSAQQFPDLHSELNLSSLELGDSALYFCASRGSGTGNTGELFFGEGSRLTVL.

V gene TRBV27 combines with J gene TRBJ2-7; tentatively, D is TRBD1 or TRBD2 (6 bases each). From germline, CDR1 is MNHEY and CDR2 SMNVEV (reference sequence). The V and J ends lost 6 bases and 6 bases respectively, with 24 bases between them. The CDR3 is 16 residues long. The CDR3, as DNA: TGTGCCAGCAGCCCCGCCGGGGGCGTTTATATGGCCGAGCAGTACTTC. It codes for CASSPAGGVYMAEQYF.

CDR3 residues: CASTNGRDTKDGGSYNEQFF. The CDR3 DNA reads as TGTGCCAGCACCAACGGCCGGGACACTAAGGACGGGGGCTCCTACAATGAGCAGTTCTTC. The gene calls are TRBV5-5 and TRBJ2-1, with D possibly called TRBD1 or TRBD2 (6 bases each). The V end lost 6 bases, the J end lost 0 bases, and 28 bases lay between the germline ends. Germline lookup yields CDR1 SGHKS and CDR2 YYEKEE (reference sequence). CDR3 size: 20 residues. The full variable domain, completed using reference TRBV5-5 and TRBJ2-1, is DAGVTQSPTHLIKTRGQQVTLRCSPISGHKSVSWYQQVLGQGPQFIFQYYEKEERGRGNFPDRFSARQFPNYSSELNVNALLLGDSALYLCASTNGRDTKDGGSYNEQFFGPGTRLTVL.

J is TRBJ1-1 and V is TRBV4-1, with 10 positions matching TRBD1. CDR1 MGHRA and CDR2 YSYEKL come from the germline V gene. The V segment lost 4 bases and the J segment 4 bases; nucleotides outside the gene matches: 9. CDR3 size: 16 residues. CDR3 sequence (DNA): TGCGCCAGCAGCCCAGGACAGGGGGAAAGATCCACTGAAGCTTTCTTT. It is translated as CASSPGQGERSTEAFF.

The chain employs TRBV4-1 and TRBJ2-7; D unclear. Germline CDR1 MGHRA, CDR2 YSYEKL. CDR3 size: 15 residues. The V and J ends lost 0 bases and 2 bases respectively, with 11 bases between them. The CDR3 region is CASSQDYPGPYEQYF. The CDR3 DNA follows: TGCGCCAGCAGCCAAGATTATCCGGGCCCCTACGAGCAGTACTTC.

This clone occurred once. J is TRBJ1-6 and V is TRBV11-2; possible D gene TRBD1, 6 bases. V dropped 5 bases and J dropped 5 bases, with 16 bases sitting between them. The CDR3 spans 16 residues. Germline CDR1 reads SGHAT; CDR2 reads FQNNGV. The CDR3 DNA follows: TGTGCCAGCAGCCTCCCGAGGACAGTCGATAATTCACCCCTCCACTTT. It yields the protein CASSLPRTVDNSPLHF.

The V gene is TRBV2, the J gene TRBJ1-5; 8 nucleotides match TRBD1. After removal of 0 bases from V and 0 bases from J, the junction contained 10 bases not matched to a gene. Germline-derived CDR1 and CDR2 are SNHLY and FYNNEI. CDR3 length: 19 residues. The CDR3 region is CASSEATGGDLYSNQPQHF. The CDR3 coding sequence is TGTGCCAGCAGTGAAGCTACAGGGGGGGACCTTTATAGCAATCAGCCCCAGCATTTT. The variable domain in full, with the rest retrieved from reference TRBV2 and TRBJ1-5, is EPEVTQTPSHQVTQMGQEVILRCVPISNHLYFYWYRQILGQKVEFLVSFYNNEISEKSEIFDDQFSVERPDGSNFTLKIRSTKLEDSAMYFCASSEATGGDLYSNQPQHFGDGTRLSIL.